Each of the 11 T cell receptor beta chains below was sequenced from the same sample in a study of a mutant IDH1 vaccine in newly diagnosed glioma. Indicated time point: baseline, week 1 (first vaccination visit). Treatment reported: pre-vaccination baseline after standard-of-care therapy. TCRdb's table, derived via immunoSEQ multiplex PCR, lists solely in-frame clones and lacks some. Among about 68,000 clones listed, 79% were seen once. Sequences were derived from PBMCs, sampled from a glioma patient treated with radiotherapy, temozolomide or both. The source of these receptors is a man aged 45 to 65 with glioma.

The chain combines TRBV2 with TRBJ1-1; D is possibly TRBD1 (6 bases). The CDR3 has 14 residues. Trimming took 4 bases from V and 7 from J, leaving 16 bases between them. CDR1 and CDR2 from the germline V gene are SNHLY and FYNNEI. The CDR3 nucleotides read TGTGCCAGCAGTGCTCAAGGACAGCAAATTGAAGCTTTCTTT. Translated, it gives CASSAQGQQIEAFF.

This clone came up once. V usage is TRBV6-6 and J usage is TRBJ2-6; perhaps TRBD1 as D (6 bases). Germline CDR1 reads MNHNY; CDR2 reads SVGAGI (reference sequence). This CDR3 region has 16 residues. Trimming took off 6 bases at V and 0 bases at J, with 12 bases between the two ends. The CDR3 spells CASSRTDPSGANVLTF. The CDR3 DNA is TGTGCCAGCAGCCGGACAGATCCCTCTGGGGCCAACGTCCTGACTTTC.

The chain is built from TRBV25-1 and TRBJ1-3; 8 bases are a match to TRBD1. J gave up 2 bases and V 6 bases, and 6 bases lay outside the gene matches. Germline assignment: CDR1 MGHDK and CDR2 SYGVNS. The CDR3 spans 15 residues. This CDR3 reads CASRPRTGTGNTIYF. As DNA, the CDR3 is TGTGCCAGCAGGCCCAGGACAGGGACTGGAAACACCATATATTTT.

This chain connects TRBV19 to TRBJ2-3; maybe TRBD2 (5 bases). The CDR3 runs to 13 residues. The V end was cut by 5 bases, the J end by 3 bases, with 9 bases between. Per the germline V gene, CDR1 is LNHDA and CDR2 is SQIVND (reference sequence). The CDR3 DNA is TGTGCCAGTAGTGGAGGATTTACAGATACGCAGTATTTT. Protein: CASSGGFTDTQYF.

The V and J genes are TRBV27 and TRBJ2-7; possible D gene TRBD1, 5 bases. The V end lost 0 bases, the J end lost 3 bases, and 12 bases lay between the germline ends. This CDR3 is built from 15 residues. The germline V gene has CDR1 MNHEY and CDR2 SMNVEV (reference sequence). The CDR3 is CASSLSGLGDYEQYF. The CDR3 nucleotides are TGTGCCAGCAGTTTATCGGGCCTAGGGGACTACGAGCAGTACTTC.

This rearrangement joins TRBV4-3 to TRBJ1-1; tentatively, D is TRBD1 (5 bases). The CDR3 contains 15 residues. Germline V CDR1 and CDR2: LGHNA, YSLEER. With 2 bases removed from V and 1 base from J, the gap between germline ends came to 11 bases. Here the CDR3 reads CASSQSRGPNTEAFF. The DNA of the CDR3 is TGCGCCAGCAGCCAATCCCGGGGCCCGAACACTGAAGCTTTCTTT.

The rearrangement joins TRBV6-1 to TRBJ2-3, with D possibly matching TRBD1 (6 bases). V gave up 5 bases and J gave up 0 bases, with 12 bases separating them. The CDR3 totals 15 residues. Per the germline V gene, CDR1 is MNHNS and CDR2 is SASEGT. CDR3 sequence (DNA): TGTGCCAGCAGTCTACGGACAGTAAGCACAGATACGCAGTATTTT. This gives the protein CASSLRTVSTDTQYF.

The chain recombines TRBV5-1 with TRBJ2-5, with 10 positions matching TRBD1. The J segment lost 4 bases and the V segment lost 6 bases, leaving 9 bases of the junction unmatched. Germline CDR1 is SGHRS and CDR2 is YFSETQ. This CDR3 contains 15 residues. In DNA form, the CDR3 reads TGCGCCAGCACCTTAGGACAGGGGGTCGGAGAGACCCAGTACTTC. Translated: CASTLGQGVGETQYF.

The rearrangement links TRBV6-1 to TRBJ1-2, with a tentative D call TRBD1 (5 bases). The germline CDR1 and CDR2 sequences are MNHNS and SASEGT. The length of the CDR3 is 15 residues. V dropped 5 bases and J dropped 0 bases, with 13 bases sitting between them. In DNA, the CDR3 is TGTGCCAGCAGTCCTCAGGGAAGCTCTAACTATGGCTACACCTTC. Translated: CASSPQGSSNYGYTF.

The chain is built from TRBV19 and TRBJ2-7; D is uncertain. Germline V lookup: CDR1 LNHDA, CDR2 SQIVND (reference sequence). The CDR3 sequence is 15 residues long. V shed 5 bases and J shed 4 bases, with 18 bases lying between them. The DNA of the CDR3 is TGTGCCAGTAGTCCTGGGTTAGGCGCACGGTACGAGCAGTACTTC. Its protein is CASSPGLGARYEQYF.

For the CDR3, the DNA is TGTGCCAGCAGTGAACAACCGAACACTGAAGCTTTCTTT. Translated: CASSEQPNTEAFF. The chain joins TRBV6-4 to TRBJ1-1; D remains unclear. The CDR3 totals 13 residues. Between the trimmed V and J ends, which lost 3 bases and 1 base, there was a span of 6 bases. Per the germline V gene, CDR1 is MRHNA and CDR2 is SNTAGT.